The rows below give T cell receptor beta chains drawn from one sample of a study of CD8+CD57+ T cells in acquired aplastic anemia. TCRdb independently ran MiXCR on the reads; one entry per CDR3 protein. The sample includes 95,000 to 120,000 distinct CDR3 sequences, around 50% seen only once; the top ten take under 35%. The sequencing sample was made of sorted CD4+, CD8+, or CD8+CD57+ T cells (not recorded which) from PBMCs. Every receptor here comes from a human donor in good health, serving as a control. The CDR3 runs from the conserved cysteine through the conserved F or W. A D gene is named only where the DNA matches it firmly. Clone sizes are given selectively: once, few, many, or a class where the clone is expanded.

length	V	size	J	D	DNA	CDR3
12	TRBV2	.	TRBJ1-2	.	TGTGCCAGCAGTGCGACGGACTATGGCTACACCTTC	CASSATDYGYTF
18	TRBV15	few	TRBJ1-3	TRBD1	TGTGCCACCAGCAGAGATTGGCCTATAGGGACAGGGGGAAACACCATATATTTT	CATSRDWPIGTGGNTIYF
14	TRBV4-3	.	TRBJ1-3	TRBD1	TGCGCCAGCAGCCAACCAGACAGGGGGGACACCATATATTTT	CASSQPDRGDTIYF
16	TRBV4-1	.	TRBJ2-3	.	TGCGCCAGCAGCGGGGGGGCGGGAGAGGGGCCAGATACGCAGTATTTT	CASSGGAGEGPDTQYF
14	TRBV25-1	few	TRBJ2-7	TRBD1	TGTGCCAGCCTGGGACAGGGGGGAGCCTACGAGCAGTACTTC	CASLGQGGAYEQYF
16	TRBV10-3	.	TRBJ2-7	.	TGTGCCAAGGGGGGCCCGGACAGGCTGGGCTCCTACGAGCAGTACTTC	CAKGGPDRLGSYEQYF
12	TRBV20-1	once	TRBJ1-1	.	TGCAGTGCTAGAAGCCTGAACACTGAAGCTCTCTTT	CSARSLNTEALF
15	TRBV7-3	many	TRBJ2-1	.	TGTGCCAGCAGCTCCAGACAAGGACTGCACAATGAGCAGTTCTTC	CASSSRQGLHNEQFF
13	TRBV29-1	.	TRBJ2-2	.	TGCAGCGTTGACAGGGGCGGTGCTGGGGAGCTGTTTTTT	CSVDRGGAGELFF
14	TRBV20-1	.	TRBJ2-7	.	TGCAGTGCTAGAGGAGGCAGGGAGCCCTACGAGCAGTACTTC	CSARGGREPYEQYF
13	TRBV7-9	.	TRBJ2-5	.	TGTGCCAGCAGCCTAATGAAAGGGGAGACCCAGTACTTC	CASSLMKGETQYF
13	TRBV2	.	TRBJ1-2	.	TGTGCCAGCACCCGAACAGGAAACTATGGCTACACCTTC	CASTRTGNYGYTF
12	TRBV30	many	TRBJ1-1	.	TGTGCCTGGAGTGCCGTGGGGACTGAAGCTTTCTTT	CAWSAVGTEAFF
16	TRBV10-3	.	TRBJ2-1	TRBD2	TGTGCCGTACAGCGGGGATTCGGGGCCGAATACAATGAGCAGTTCTTC	CAVQRGFGAEYNEQFF
16	TRBV15	.	TRBJ1-3	.	TGTGCCACCAGCAGAGATATAGGTTCGTCTGGAAACACCATATATTTT	CATSRDIGSSGNTIYF
15	TRBV7-2	.	TRBJ1-6	TRBD1	TGTGCTAGCAGCTTAGGCCGGGACAGGGGCTCACCCCTCCACTTT	CASSLGRDRGSPLHF
15	TRBV15	.	TRBJ2-7	TRBD1	TGTGCCACCAGCACCCCGGACAGGGGGCCCAACGAGCAGTACTTC	CATSTPDRGPNEQYF
17	TRBV7-6	.	TRBJ1-1	.	TGTGCCAGCAGCTTAGGGATCGTGGGCAACCTGGGGACTGAAGCTTTCTTT	CASSLGIVGNLGTEAFF
16	TRBV24-1	many	TRBJ2-5	TRBD2	TGTGCCACCAGTGACCATGGACTAGCGGACCAAGAGACCCAGTACTTC	CATSDHGLADQETQYF
14	TRBV19	few	TRBJ2-7	TRBD1	TGTGCCAGTAGTATATCGGGACAGTCCTACGAGCAGTACTTC	CASSISGQSYEQYF
18	TRBV13	.	TRBJ2-1	TRBD1	TGTGCCAGCAGCCCCCGGTTTGGGACAGGGAAGATAGGCTATGAGCAGTTCTTC	CASSPRFGTGKIGYEQFF
13	TRBV29-1	few	TRBJ1-3	TRBD1	TGCAGCGTCGGGACAGCCTCTGGAAACACCATATATTTT	CSVGTASGNTIYF
16	TRBV11-2	few	TRBJ2-1	.	TGTGCCAGCAGCTTATTTATGGTACCCGGGGGAGGTGAGCAGTTCTTC	CASSLFMVPGGGEQFF
14	TRBV24-1	.	TRBJ1-1	.	TGTGCCACCAGTGATTCGCGGTCGGGGACTGAAGCTTTCTTT	CATSDSRSGTEAFF
13	TRBV19	.	TRBJ2-7	TRBD1	TGTGCCAGTAGTTTCTCCGGGACAGGCGAGCAGTACTTC	CASSFSGTGEQYF
13	TRBV10-3	many	TRBJ2-7	.	TGTGCCATCAGTGAGTCGGGGGGCTACGAGCAGTACTTC	CAISESGGYEQYF
12	TRBV20-1	few	TRBJ2-7	TRBD1	TGCAGTGCGTCGACAGGGACCTACGAGCAGTACTTC	CSASTGTYEQYF
13	TRBV7-9	.	TRBJ1-1	TRBD1	TGTGCCAGCAGCTCGGGACAGGGGATCGGAGCTTTCTTT	CASSSGQGIGAFF
16	TRBV10-3	many	TRBJ1-2	TRBD1	TGTGCCATCAGTGAGTCTCGGTTTGGGGGACAGTATGGCTACACCTTC	CAISESRFGGQYGYTF
15	TRBV20-1	many	TRBJ2-7	.	TGCAGTGCTAGAGATCAGGGGGGGCCCAACTACGAGCAGTACTTC	CSARDQGGPNYEQYF
12	TRBV25-1	.	TRBJ2-1	TRBD1	TGCGCCAGCAGGGGACAGGGAGACGAGCAGTTCTTC	CASRGQGDEQFF
14	TRBV5-1	.	TRBJ2-3	.	TGCGCCAGCAGCTTGATCTCTGGCACAGATACGCAGTATTTT	CASSLISGTDTQYF
15	TRBV24-1	.	TRBJ2-5	.	TGTGCCACCAGTGATGGCCGTGAGTTTGGGGAGACCCAGTACTTC	CATSDGREFGETQYF
14	TRBV5-8	many	TRBJ1-2	.	TGTGCCAGCAGCTTTCTTCAGGTCGGCTATGGCTACACCTTC	CASSFLQVGYGYTF
15	TRBV24-1	.	TRBJ2-1	.	TGTGCCACCAGTGAATCTGGGACCGTGTACAATGAGCAGTTCTTC	CATSESGTVYNEQFF
19	TRBV4-1	.	TRBJ2-1	TRBD2	TGCGCCAGCAGCCAAGACCTTACTAGCGGGGGGATTAGATACAATGAGCAGTTCTTC	CASSQDLTSGGIRYNEQFF
12	TRBV7-6	many	TRBJ1-1	.	TGTGCCAGCAGCTTAGTCGACACTGAAGCTTTCTTT	CASSLVDTEAFF
13	TRBV7-2	few	TRBJ2-7	.	TGTGCCAGCAGCTTAAGCGTCTCCTACGAGCAGTACTTC	CASSLSVSYEQYF
12	TRBV11-2	many	TRBJ1-3	.	TGTGCCAGCAGCCCGCTTGGAAACACCATATATTTT	CASSPLGNTIYF
15	TRBV6-1	.	TRBJ1-5	TRBD1	TGTGCCAGCGGCCGTTCCGGGACAGGGGCACAGCCCCAGCATTTT	CASGRSGTGAQPQHF